Sequencing of this T cell receptor beta chain was carried out in a study of cytomegalovirus exposure and HLA in healthy donors. Primers included in the PCR were 60 Vbeta and 13 Jbeta primers. Sequenced by immunoSEQ multiplex PCR; TCRdb stores in-frame clones only, minus some. Among 120,000 or so clones listed, 70% to 75% were seen once. Trimming removed 6 bases from V and 1 base from J, with 15 bases in between. The CDR3 length is 15 residues. Germline V CDR1 and CDR2: MNHEY, SMNVEV (reference sequence). The clonotype was recovered from a woman between 35 and 50 years old in good health and CMV-seronegative. Sequenced sample: PBMCs. The V and J genes are TRBV27 and TRBJ1-2; the D gene is possibly TRBD1 (5 bases). Here the CDR3 DNA reads TGTGCCAGCAGCCGGGGGGATGGCTTTAACTATGGCTACACCTTC. Translated: CASSRGDGFNYGYTF.